One sample yielded the 13 T cell receptor beta chains listed below, sequenced in a study of blood T cell repertoires in COVID-19. Data came from immunoSEQ multiplex PCR; TCRdb stores just in-frame clones and leaves some out. In the table there are 84,000 or so clones, around four fifths of which are singletons. Sequencing used peripheral blood. The receptors derive from a human donor in a cohort sampled during active COVID-19.

Comments on this clone: Additional DNA sequences in this sample encode the identical CDR3. This chain joins TRBV6-1 and TRBJ2-2; 15 bases fit TRBD2. Germline CDR1 reads MNHNS; CDR2 reads SASEGT. V shed 2 bases, J shed 7 bases, and the junction held 11 bases outside the gene matches. This CDR3 has 19 amino acids. The CDR3 bases are TGTGCCAGCAGTGAACGTCGGGGACTAGCGGGGGGCCGGGGCGGGGAGCTGTTTTTT. Translation: CASSERRGLAGGRGGELFF.

This clone has just one count. The chain recombines TRBV28 with TRBJ1-4; 10 positions match TRBD1. Germline CDR1 MDHEN, CDR2 SYDVKM. CDR3 length: 15 amino acids. V shed 3 bases, J shed 5 bases, and the junction held 3 bases outside the gene matches. The CDR3 coding sequence is TGTGCCAGCAGTTTCTGGGACAGGGGCAATGAAAAACTGTTTTTT. It is translated as CASSFWDRGNEKLFF. The entire variable domain, with the rest obtained from reference TRBV28 and TRBJ1-4, is as follows: DVKVTQSSRYLVKRTGEKVFLECVQDMDHENMFWYRQDPGLGLRLIYFSYDVKMKEKGDIPEGYSVSREKKERFSLILESASTNQTSMYLCASSFWDRGNEKLFFGSGTQLSVL.

The CDR3 is CASSHGHPMGTQYF. The CDR3 bases are TGTGCCAGCAGCCATGGACACCCCATGGGGACCCAGTACTTC. The chain links TRBV3-1 (or the pseudogene TRBV3-2) to TRBJ2-5; D may be TRBD1 (5 bases). Between the trimmed V and J ends, which lost 3 bases and 7 bases, there was a span of 15 bases. The CDR3 contains 14 residues. Germline CDR1 LGHDT, CDR2 YNNKEL (reference sequence).

This clone was observed a handful of times. This rearrangement joins TRBV5-1 to TRBJ2-6; D ambiguous. The CDR3 extends over 17 amino acids. Trimming stripped 0 bases from V and 0 bases from J, with 10 bases between. The germline gives CDR1 SGHRS, CDR2 YFSETQ. The CDR3 reads CASSLARQSSGANVLTF. Here the CDR3 DNA reads TGCGCCAGCAGCTTGGCCAGACAAAGCTCTGGGGCCAACGTCCTGACTTTC.

The V and J genes are TRBV28 and TRBJ2-7; tentative D call: TRBD2 (6 bases). The CDR3 is 13 amino acids. Trimming cost V 6 bases and J 2 bases, with 11 bases left between them. Germline V gives CDR1 MDHEN, CDR2 SYDVKM. CDR3 sequence: CASSGGYPYEQYF. CDR3 DNA: TGTGCCAGCAGCGGGGGTTACCCCTACGAGCAGTACTTC.

The rearrangement joins TRBV13 to TRBJ1-2, with 7 bases lining up with TRBD1. V lost 4 bases, J lost 8 bases, and 7 bases stayed unmatched. The germline CDR1 and CDR2 sequences are PRHDT and FYEKMQ (reference sequence). This CDR3 is 13 amino acids long. This CDR3 is CASSSPGGWGYTF. In DNA form, the CDR3 reads TGTGCCAGCAGCTCCCCAGGGGGTTGGGGCTACACCTTC.

The CDR3 here is CASSSGSGANVLTF. The DNA for the CDR3 is TGTGCCAGCTCGAGCGGTTCTGGGGCCAACGTCCTGACTTTC. The chain links TRBV28 to TRBJ2-6; TRBD2 is a possible D gene (5 bases). V lost 8 bases to trimming and J lost 1 base, with 9 bases between them. The length of the CDR3 is 14 residues. Germline loops: CDR1 MDHEN, CDR2 SYDVKM.

This clone was observed a handful of times. The chain joins TRBV6-5 to TRBJ2-7; TRBD1 might be the D (7 bases). Germline values: CDR1 MNHEY, CDR2 SVGAGI. This CDR3 comprises 13 residues. Trimming shortened V by 5 bases and J by 2 bases, and 10 bases separated the two germline ends. CDR3 nucleotide sequence: TGTGCCAGCAGTCGCGGGACAGCCTACGAGCAGTACTTC. Translation gives CASSRGTAYEQYF.

The chain is built from TRBV6-6 and TRBJ2-5; a weak D match, TRBD1 (8 bases). The CDR3 loop spans 14 amino acids. V was cut by 6 bases and J by 2 bases, with 13 bases left in between. Germline CDR1 is MNHNY and CDR2 is SVGAGI (reference sequence). CDR3 DNA sequence: TGTGCCAGCAGCGACAGGGGAGGGCAAGAGACCCAGTACTTC. It encodes CASSDRGGQETQYF.

This clone has only one observation. V and J are TRBV4-1 and TRBJ1-1; 8 nucleotides agree with TRBD1. Per the germline V gene, CDR1 is MGHRA and CDR2 is YSYEKL. The CDR3 has 15 residues. Trimming took 5 bases from V and 0 from J; bases not matched to a gene: 5. CDR3 loop: CASSGQGFMNTEAFF. The CDR3 bases are TGCGCCAGCAGCGGACAGGGATTCATGAACACTGAAGCTTTCTTT.

In its sample, this clone was seen many times. The chain has TRBV25-1 and TRBJ2-1; TRBD2 matches at 12 bases. With V trimmed by 3 bases and J by 5 bases, 8 bases remained unmatched. The CDR3 totals 17 residues. Germline CDR1 MGHDK, CDR2 SYGVNS. Here the CDR3 reads CASSDRGASGGDNEQFF. In DNA, the CDR3 is TGTGCCAGCAGTGACCGTGGTGCTAGCGGGGGGGACAATGAGCAGTTCTTC. Using reference TRBV25-1 and TRBJ2-1 for the parts outside the CDR3, the full variable domain is EADIYQTPRYLVIGTGKKITLECSQTMGHDKMYWYQQDPGMELHLIHYSYGVNSTEKGDLSSESTVSRIRTEHFPLTLESARPSHTSQYLCASSDRGASGGDNEQFFGPGTRLTVL.

This clone was counted a few times. CDR3 amino acids: CASRNDEGEGYTF. CDR3 DNA: TGTGCCAGCAGGAACGATGAGGGCGAGGGCTACACCTTC. The rearrangement uses TRBV9 and TRBJ1-2; D remains ambiguous. Trimming removed 5 bases at V and 8 bases at J, with 16 bases between. Germline V lookup: CDR1 SGDLS, CDR2 YYNGEE. CDR3 length equals 13 residues.

The genes are TRBV10-2 and TRBJ2-7; 9 bases are shared with TRBD1. The CDR3 is made up of 16 amino acids. Trimming removed 3 bases from V and 0 bases from J; junction bases left unmatched: 6. Germline values: CDR1 WSHSY, CDR2 SAAADI. Written as DNA, the CDR3 is TGCGCCAGCAGTGATCGGACAGGGGATAGCTCCTACGAGCAGTACTTC. Translating gives CASSDRTGDSSYEQYF.